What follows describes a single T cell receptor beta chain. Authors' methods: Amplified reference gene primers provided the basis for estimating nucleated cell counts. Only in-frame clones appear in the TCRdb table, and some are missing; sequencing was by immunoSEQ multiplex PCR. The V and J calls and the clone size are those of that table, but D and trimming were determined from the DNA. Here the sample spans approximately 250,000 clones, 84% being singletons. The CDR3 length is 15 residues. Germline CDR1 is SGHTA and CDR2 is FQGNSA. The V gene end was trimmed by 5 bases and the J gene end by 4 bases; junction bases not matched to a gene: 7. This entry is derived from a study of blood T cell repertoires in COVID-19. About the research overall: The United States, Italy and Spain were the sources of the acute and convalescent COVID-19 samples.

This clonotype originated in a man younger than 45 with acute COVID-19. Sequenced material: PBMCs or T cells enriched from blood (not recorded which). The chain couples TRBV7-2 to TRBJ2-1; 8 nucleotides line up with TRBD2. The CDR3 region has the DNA TGTGCCAGCAGCCCGGGACTAGACTCTTACAATGAGCAGTTCTTC. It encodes CASSPGLDSYNEQFF.